This TCR beta chain was captured in a study of TIL therapy for anti-PD-1-resistant metastatic lung cancer. Study background: A handful of tumors were EGFR-mutant and two were ALK-rearranged.

Time point specified: pre-treatment sample, taken before nivolumab and TIL therapy. Pleural nodules or supraclavicular lymph nodes made up most of the excised metastases sampled. Enrollment ran from 2017 to early 2020. Sequencing used immunoSEQ v3. Sequencing depth was about 2 million read pairs for survey level, roughly 4.5-6 million for deep. The repertoire was sequenced with immunoSEQ multiplex PCR; TCRdb's copy has only in-frame clones and lacks some. This table has around 6,700 clones, about 61% appearing once. V was pared by 5 bases and J by 3 bases, with 17 bases between. Per germline, CDR1 SGHDT and CDR2 YYEEEE. The CDR3 has 16 residues.

The chain joins TRBV5-6 to TRBJ2-2; possibly TRBD2 for D (5 bases). This clonotype was sampled from a person aged 25 to 80 with non-small cell lung cancer. The source material was tumor tissue, sampled at baseline. CDR3 in amino acids: CASSFFLARDTGELFF. Here the CDR3 DNA reads TGTGCCAGCAGTTTTTTCCTAGCTCGCGACACCGGGGAGCTGTTTTTT.